This T cell receptor beta chain was sequenced during a study of T cell changes during pregnancy in multiple sclerosis. The CDR3 runs 14 residues. The V end was cut by 2 bases, the J end by 1 base, with 8 bases between. Germline V CDR1 and CDR2: KGHSH, LQKENI. Profiled with immunoSEQ multiplex PCR; TCRdb holds only in-frame clones, not every one. The table includes roughly 85,000 clones, roughly nine tenths detected once. Sequences were derived from peripheral blood, sampled in the first trimester of pregnancy. The TCR originated in a female donor with multiple sclerosis, enrolled in a pregnancy study. The chain recombines TRBV18 with TRBJ1-1; D not certain. Here the CDR3 DNA reads TGTGCCAGCTCACCAAAGGCAGGGAACACTGAAGCTTTCTTT. It translates to CASSPKAGNTEAFF.